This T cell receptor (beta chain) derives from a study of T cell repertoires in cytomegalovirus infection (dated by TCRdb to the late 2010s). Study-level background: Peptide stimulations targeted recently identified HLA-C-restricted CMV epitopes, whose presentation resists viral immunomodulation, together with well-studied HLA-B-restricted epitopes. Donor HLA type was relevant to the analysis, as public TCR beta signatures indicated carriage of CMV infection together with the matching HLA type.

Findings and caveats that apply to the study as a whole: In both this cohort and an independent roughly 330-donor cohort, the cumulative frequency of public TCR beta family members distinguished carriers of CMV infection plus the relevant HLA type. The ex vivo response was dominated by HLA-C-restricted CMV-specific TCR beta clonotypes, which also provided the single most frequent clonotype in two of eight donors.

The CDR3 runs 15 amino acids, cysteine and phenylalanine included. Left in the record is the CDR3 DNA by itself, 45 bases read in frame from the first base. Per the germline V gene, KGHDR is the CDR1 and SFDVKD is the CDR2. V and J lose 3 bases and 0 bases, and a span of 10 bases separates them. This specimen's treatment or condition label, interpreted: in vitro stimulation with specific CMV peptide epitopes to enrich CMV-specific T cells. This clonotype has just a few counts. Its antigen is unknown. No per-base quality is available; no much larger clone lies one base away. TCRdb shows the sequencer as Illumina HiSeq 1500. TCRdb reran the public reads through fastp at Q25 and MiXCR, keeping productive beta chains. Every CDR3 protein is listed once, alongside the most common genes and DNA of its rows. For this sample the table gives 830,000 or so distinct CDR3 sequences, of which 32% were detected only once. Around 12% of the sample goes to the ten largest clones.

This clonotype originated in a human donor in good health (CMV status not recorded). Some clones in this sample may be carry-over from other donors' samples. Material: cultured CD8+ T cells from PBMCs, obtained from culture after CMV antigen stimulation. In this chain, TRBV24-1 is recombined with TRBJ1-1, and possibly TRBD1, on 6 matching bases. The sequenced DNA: TGTGCCACCAGTGATCCGACAGGACTGAACACTGAAGCTTTCTTT. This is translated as CATSDPTGLNTEAFF.